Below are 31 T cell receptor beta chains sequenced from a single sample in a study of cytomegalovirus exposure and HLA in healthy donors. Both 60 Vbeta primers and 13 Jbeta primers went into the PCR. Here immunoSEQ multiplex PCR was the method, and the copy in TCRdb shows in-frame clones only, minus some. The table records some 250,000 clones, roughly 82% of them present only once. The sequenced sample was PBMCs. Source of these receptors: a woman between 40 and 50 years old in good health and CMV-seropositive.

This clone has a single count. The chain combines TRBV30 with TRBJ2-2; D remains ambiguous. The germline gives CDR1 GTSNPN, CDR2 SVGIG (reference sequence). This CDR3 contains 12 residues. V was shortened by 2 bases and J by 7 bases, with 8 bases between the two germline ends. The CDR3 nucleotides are TGTGCCTGGAGTCGTGCGGACGGGGAGCTGTTTTTT. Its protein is CAWSRADGELFF.

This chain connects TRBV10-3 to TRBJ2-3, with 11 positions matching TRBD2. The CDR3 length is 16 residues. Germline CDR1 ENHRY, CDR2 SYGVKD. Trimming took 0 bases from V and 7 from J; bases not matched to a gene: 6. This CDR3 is CAISESTLAGGNTQYF. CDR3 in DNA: TGTGCCATCAGTGAGTCGACGCTAGCGGGAGGTAATACGCAGTATTTT.

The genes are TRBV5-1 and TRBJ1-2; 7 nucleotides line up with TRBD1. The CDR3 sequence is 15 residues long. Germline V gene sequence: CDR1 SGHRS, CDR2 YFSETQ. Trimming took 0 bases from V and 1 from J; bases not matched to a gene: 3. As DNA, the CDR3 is TGCGCCAGCAGCTTGGGTGGGACAGTTAACTATGGCTACACCTTC. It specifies CASSLGGTVNYGYTF.

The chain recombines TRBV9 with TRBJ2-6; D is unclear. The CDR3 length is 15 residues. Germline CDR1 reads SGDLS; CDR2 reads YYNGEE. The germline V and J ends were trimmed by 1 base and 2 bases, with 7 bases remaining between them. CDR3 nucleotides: TGTGCCAGCAGCGTACCCCCTACTGGGGCCAACGTCCTGACTTTC. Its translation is CASSVPPTGANVLTF.

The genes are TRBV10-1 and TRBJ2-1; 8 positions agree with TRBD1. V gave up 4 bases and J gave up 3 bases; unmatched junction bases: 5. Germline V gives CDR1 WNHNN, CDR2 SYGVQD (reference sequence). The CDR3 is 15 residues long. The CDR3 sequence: CASSVLGQDYNEQFF. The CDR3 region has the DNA TGCGCCAGCAGTGTTCTGGGACAGGACTACAATGAGCAGTTCTTC.

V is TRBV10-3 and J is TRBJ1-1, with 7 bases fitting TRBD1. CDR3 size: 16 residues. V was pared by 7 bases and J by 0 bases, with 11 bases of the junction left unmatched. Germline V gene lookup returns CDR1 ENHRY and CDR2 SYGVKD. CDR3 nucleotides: TGTGCCATCACCGATACGGGACAGCTGATGAACACTGAAGCTTTCTTT. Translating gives CAITDTGQLMNTEAFF.

The CDR3 DNA reads TGTGCCGGAGTTAGCGGGAGAGGTAATGAGCAGTTCTTC. This gives the protein CAGVSGRGNEQFF. J is TRBJ2-1 and V is TRBV2; TRBD2 aligns across 9 bases. The CDR3 loop spans 13 amino acids. V lost 11 bases and J lost 7; bases outside the gene matches: 9. Germline V gene sequence: CDR1 SNHLY, CDR2 FYNNEI.

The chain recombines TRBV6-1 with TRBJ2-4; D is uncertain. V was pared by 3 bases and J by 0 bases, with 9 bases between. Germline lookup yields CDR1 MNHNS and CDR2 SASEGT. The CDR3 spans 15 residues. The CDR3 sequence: CASSDTSRAKNIQYF. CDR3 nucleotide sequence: TGTGCCAGCAGTGATACTTCGAGAGCCAAAAACATTCAGTACTTC.

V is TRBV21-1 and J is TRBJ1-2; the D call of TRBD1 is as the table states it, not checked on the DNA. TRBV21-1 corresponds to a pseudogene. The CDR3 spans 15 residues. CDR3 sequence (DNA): TGTGCCAGCAGCAATGGTCGCAGGGGAGTGGATGGCTACACCTTC. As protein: CASSNGRRGVDGYTF.

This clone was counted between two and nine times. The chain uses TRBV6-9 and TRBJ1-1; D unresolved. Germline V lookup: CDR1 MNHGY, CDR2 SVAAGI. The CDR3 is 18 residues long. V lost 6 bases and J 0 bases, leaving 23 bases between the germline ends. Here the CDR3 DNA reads TGTGCCAGCAGACGGTTTTCGGTAAGTATGGAGGTGAACACTGAAGCTTTCTTT. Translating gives CASRRFSVSMEVNTEAFF.

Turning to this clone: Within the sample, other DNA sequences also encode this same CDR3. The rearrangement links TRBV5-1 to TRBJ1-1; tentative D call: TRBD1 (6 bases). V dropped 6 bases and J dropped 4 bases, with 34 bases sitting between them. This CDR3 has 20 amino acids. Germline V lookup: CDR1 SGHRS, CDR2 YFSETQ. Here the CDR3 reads CASKYTGVPGDRGGLTEAFF. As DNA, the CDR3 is TGCGCCAGCAAATATACGGGGGTCCCCGGAGACCGGGGGGGCCTCACTGAAGCTTTCTTT. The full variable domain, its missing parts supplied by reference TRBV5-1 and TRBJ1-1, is KAGVTQTPRYLIKTRGQQVTLSCSPISGHRSVSWYQQTPGQGLQFLFEYFSETQRNKGNFPGRFSGRQFSNSRSEMNVSTLELGDSALYLCASKYTGVPGDRGGLTEAFFGQGTRLTVV.

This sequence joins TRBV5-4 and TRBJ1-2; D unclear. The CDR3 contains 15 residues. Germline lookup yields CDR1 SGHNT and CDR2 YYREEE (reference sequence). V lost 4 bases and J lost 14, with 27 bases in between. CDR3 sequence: CASSPNSGKGVSGTF. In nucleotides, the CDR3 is TGTGCCAGCAGCCCCAACTCCGGGAAGGGAGTTTCGGGGACCTTC.

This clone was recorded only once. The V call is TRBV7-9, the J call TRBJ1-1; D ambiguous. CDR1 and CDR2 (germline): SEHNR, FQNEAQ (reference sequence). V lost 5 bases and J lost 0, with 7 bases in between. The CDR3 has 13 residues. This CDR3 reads CASSNNMNTEAFF. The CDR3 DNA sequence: TGTGCCAGCAGCAATAACATGAACACTGAAGCTTTCTTT.

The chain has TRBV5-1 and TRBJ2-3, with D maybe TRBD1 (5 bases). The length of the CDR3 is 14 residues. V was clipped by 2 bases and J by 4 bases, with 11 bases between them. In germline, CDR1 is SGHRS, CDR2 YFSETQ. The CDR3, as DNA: TGCGCCAGCAGCTTTTTTGCAGGGTCAGATACGCAGTATTTT. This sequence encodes CASSFFAGSDTQYF.

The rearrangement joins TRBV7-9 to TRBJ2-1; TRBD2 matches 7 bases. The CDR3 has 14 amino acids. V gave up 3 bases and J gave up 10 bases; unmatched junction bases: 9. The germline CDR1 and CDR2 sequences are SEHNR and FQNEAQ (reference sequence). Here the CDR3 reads CASSLVMGGVEQFF. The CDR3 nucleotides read TGTGCCAGCAGCTTGGTCATGGGAGGGGTAGAGCAGTTCTTC. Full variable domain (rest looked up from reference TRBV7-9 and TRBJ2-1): DTGVSQNPRHKITKRGQNVTFRCDPISEHNRLYWYRQTLGQGPEFLTYFQNEAQLEKSRLLSDRFSAERPKGSFSTLEIQRTEQGDSAMYLCASSLVMGGVEQFFGPGTRLTVL.

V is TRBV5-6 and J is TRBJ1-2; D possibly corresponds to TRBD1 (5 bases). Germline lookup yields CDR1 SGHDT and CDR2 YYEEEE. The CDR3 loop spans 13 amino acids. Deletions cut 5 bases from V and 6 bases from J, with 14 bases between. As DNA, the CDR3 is TGTGCCAGCAGGGGTGGGGGGATCGATGGCTACACCTTC. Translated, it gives CASRGGGIDGYTF.

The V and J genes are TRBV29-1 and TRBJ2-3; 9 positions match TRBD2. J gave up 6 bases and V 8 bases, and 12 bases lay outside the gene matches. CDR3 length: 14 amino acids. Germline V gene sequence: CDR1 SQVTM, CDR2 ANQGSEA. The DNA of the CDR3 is TGCAGCACCGGGGGCGGGAGGGCCTCCGATACGCAGTATTTT. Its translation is CSTGGGRASDTQYF.

This CDR3 reads CASSLFPETQYF. The CDR3 DNA follows: TGTGCCAGCAGCTTGTTTCCGGAGACCCAGTACTTC. The chain has TRBV5-4 and TRBJ2-5; D unresolved. CDR1 SGHNT and CDR2 YYREEE come from the germline V gene (reference sequence). The CDR3 extends over 12 amino acids. The V and J ends lost 1 base and 5 bases respectively, with 6 bases between them.

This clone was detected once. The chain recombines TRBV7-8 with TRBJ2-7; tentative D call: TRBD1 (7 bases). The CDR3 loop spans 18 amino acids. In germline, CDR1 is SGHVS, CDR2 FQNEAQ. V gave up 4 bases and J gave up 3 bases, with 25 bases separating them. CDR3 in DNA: TGTGCCAGCAGCTCGCCCCGACAGGGAGGCGAGGGGCGCTACGAGCAGTACTTC. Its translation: CASSSPRQGGEGRYEQYF.

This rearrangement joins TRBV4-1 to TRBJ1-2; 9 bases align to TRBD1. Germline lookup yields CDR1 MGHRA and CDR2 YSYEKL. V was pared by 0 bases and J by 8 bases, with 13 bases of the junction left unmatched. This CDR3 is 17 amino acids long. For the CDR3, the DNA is TGCGCCAGCAGCCAAGAAGTCGCGAACAGGGGGCTGCGCGGCTACACCTTC. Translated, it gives CASSQEVANRGLRGYTF.

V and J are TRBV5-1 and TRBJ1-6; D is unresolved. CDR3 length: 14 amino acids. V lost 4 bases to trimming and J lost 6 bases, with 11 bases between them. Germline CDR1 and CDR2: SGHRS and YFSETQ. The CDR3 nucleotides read TGCGCCAGCAGCCCTAGAGAGGCTAATTCACCCCTCCACTTT. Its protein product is CASSPREANSPLHF. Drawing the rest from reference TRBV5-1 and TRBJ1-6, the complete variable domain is KAGVTQTPRYLIKTRGQQVTLSCSPISGHRSVSWYQQTPGQGLQFLFEYFSETQRNKGNFPGRFSGRQFSNSRSEMNVSTLELGDSALYLCASSPREANSPLHFGNGTRLTVT.

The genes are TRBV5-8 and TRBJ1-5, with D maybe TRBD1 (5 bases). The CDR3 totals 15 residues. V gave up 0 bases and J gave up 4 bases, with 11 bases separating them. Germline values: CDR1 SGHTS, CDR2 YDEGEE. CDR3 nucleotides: TGTGCCAGCAGCTTGGATGTGGGGGGGAATCAGCCCCAGCATTTT. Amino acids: CASSLDVGGNQPQHF.

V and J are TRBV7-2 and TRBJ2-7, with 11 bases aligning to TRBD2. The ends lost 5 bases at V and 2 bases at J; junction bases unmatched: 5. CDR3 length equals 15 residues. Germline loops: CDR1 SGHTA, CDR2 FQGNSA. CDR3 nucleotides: TGTGCCAGCAGCCATACTAGCGGGGGCCCCTACGAGCAGTACTTC. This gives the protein CASSHTSGGPYEQYF.

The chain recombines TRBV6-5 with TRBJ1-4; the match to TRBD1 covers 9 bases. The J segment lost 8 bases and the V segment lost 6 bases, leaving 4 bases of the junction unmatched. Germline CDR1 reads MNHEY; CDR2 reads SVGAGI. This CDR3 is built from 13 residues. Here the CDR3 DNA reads TGTGCCAGCAGCTACGGACAGGGGGAAAAACTGTTTTTT. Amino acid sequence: CASSYGQGEKLFF.

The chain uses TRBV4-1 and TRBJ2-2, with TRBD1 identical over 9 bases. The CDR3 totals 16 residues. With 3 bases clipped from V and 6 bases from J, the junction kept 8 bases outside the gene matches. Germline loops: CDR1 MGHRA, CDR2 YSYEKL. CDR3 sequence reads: CASSHPPGQGPGELFF. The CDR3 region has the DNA TGCGCCAGCAGCCACCCCCCGGGACAGGGCCCCGGGGAGCTGTTTTTT.

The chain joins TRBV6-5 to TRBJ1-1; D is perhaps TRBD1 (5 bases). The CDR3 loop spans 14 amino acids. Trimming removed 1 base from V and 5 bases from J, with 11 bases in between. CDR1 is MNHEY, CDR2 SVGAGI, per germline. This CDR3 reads CASSYWAGGTEAFF. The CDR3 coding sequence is TGTGCCAGCAGTTACTGGGCGGGGGGAACTGAAGCTTTCTTT.

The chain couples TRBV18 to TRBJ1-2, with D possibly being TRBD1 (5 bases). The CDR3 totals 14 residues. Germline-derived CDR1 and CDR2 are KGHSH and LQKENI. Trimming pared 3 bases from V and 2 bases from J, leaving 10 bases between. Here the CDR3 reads CASSPWTTNYGYTF. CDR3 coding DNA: TGTGCCAGCTCACCTTGGACAACAAACTATGGCTACACCTTC.

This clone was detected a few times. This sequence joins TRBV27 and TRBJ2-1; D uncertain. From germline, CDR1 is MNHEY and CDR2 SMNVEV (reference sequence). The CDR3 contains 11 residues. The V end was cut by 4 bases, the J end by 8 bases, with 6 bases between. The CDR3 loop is CASSWAHEQFF. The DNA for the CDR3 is TGTGCCAGCAGTTGGGCACATGAGCAGTTCTTC.

The CDR3: CASSGWTGATGGYTF. The CDR3 region has the DNA TGTGCCAGCAGTGGATGGACAGGGGCAACGGGAGGCTACACCTTC. This chain joins TRBV6-1 and TRBJ1-2; 9 nucleotides match TRBD1. Per the germline V gene, CDR1 is MNHNS and CDR2 is SASEGT. The V gene end was trimmed by 4 bases and the J gene end by 8 bases; junction bases not matched to a gene: 11. The CDR3 contains 15 residues.

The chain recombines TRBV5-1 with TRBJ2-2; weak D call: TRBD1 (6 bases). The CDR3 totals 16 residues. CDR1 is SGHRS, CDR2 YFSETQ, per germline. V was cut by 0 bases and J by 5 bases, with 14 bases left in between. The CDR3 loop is CASSLGQGRRTGELFF. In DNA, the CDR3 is TGCGCCAGCAGCTTGGGGCAGGGGCGCCGGACCGGGGAGCTGTTTTTT.

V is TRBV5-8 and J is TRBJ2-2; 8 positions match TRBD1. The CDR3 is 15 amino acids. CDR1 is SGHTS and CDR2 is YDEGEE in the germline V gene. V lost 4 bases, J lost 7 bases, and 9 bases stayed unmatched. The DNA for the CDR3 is TGTGCCAGCAGCCTGAGACAGGGGTTTCACGGGGAGCTGTTTTTT. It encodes CASSLRQGFHGELFF.